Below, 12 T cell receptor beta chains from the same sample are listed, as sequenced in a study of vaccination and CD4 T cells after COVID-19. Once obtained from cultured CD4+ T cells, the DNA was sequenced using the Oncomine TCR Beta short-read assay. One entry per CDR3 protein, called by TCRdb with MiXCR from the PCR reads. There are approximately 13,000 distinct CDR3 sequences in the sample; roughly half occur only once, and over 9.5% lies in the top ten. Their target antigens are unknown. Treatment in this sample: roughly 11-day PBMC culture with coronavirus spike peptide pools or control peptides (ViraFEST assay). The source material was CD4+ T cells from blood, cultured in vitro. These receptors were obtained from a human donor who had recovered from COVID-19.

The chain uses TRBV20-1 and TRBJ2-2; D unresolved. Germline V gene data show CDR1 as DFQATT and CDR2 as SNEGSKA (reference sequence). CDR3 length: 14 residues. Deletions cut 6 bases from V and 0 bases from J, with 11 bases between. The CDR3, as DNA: TGCAGTGCCATTAGCTTCGCGAACACCGGGGAGCTGTTTTTT. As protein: CSAISFANTGELFF.

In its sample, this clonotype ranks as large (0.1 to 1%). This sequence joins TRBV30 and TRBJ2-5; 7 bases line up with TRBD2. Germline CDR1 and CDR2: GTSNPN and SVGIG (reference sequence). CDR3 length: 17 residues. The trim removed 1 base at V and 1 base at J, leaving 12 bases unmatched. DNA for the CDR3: TGTGCCTGGAGTGCGGGAACTTACCTAGCGGCCCAAGAGACCCAGTACTTC. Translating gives CAWSAGTYLAAQETQYF.

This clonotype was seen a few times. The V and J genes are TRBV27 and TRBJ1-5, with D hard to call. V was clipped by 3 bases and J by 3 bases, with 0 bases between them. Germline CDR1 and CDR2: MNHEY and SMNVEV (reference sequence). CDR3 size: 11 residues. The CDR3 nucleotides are TGTGCCAGCAGTTTCAATCAGCCCCAGCATTTT. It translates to CASSFNQPQHF.

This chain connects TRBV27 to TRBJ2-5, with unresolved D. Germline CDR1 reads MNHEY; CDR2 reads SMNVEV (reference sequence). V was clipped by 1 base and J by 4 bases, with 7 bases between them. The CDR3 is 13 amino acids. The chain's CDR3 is CASSLFVGETQYF. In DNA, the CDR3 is TGTGCCAGCAGTTTATTTGTGGGAGAGACCCAGTACTTC.

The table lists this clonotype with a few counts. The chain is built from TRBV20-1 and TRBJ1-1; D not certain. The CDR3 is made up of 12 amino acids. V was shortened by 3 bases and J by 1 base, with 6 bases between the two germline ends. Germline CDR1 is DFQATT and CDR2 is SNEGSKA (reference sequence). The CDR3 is CSASEPNTEAFF. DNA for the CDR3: TGCAGTGCTAGTGAACCGAACACTGAAGCTTTCTTT.

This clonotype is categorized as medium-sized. The CDR3 DNA sequence: TGTGCCAGTAGGAGGGACACTGAAGCTTTCTTT. This codes for CASRRDTEAFF. The V call is TRBV19, the J call TRBJ1-1; no clear D. The CDR3 runs to 11 residues. With 6 bases removed from V and 3 bases from J, the gap between germline ends came to 5 bases. From germline, CDR1 is LNHDA and CDR2 SQIVND (reference sequence). Drawing the rest from reference TRBV19 and TRBJ1-1, the complete variable domain is DGGITQSPKYLFRKEGQNVTLSCEQNLNHDAMYWYRQDPGQGLRLIYYSQIVNDFQKGDIAEGYSVSREKKESFPLTVTSAQKNPTAFYLCASRRDTEAFFGQGTRLTVV.

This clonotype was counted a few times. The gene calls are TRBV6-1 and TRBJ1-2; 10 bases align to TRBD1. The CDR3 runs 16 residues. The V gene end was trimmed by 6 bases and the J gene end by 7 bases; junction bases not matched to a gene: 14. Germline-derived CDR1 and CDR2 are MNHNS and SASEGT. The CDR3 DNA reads TGTGCCAGCAGGGCCGGGACAGGGGCTCTCATCTCTGGCTACACCTTC. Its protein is CASRAGTGALISGYTF.

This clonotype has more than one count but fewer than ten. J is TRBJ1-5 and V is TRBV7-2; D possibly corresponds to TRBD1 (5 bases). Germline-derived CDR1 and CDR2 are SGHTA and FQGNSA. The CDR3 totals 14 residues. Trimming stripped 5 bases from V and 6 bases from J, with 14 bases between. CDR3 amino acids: CASSQGRVGQPQHF. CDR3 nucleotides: TGTGCCAGCAGCCAGGGACGGGTGGGTCAGCCCCAGCATTTT.

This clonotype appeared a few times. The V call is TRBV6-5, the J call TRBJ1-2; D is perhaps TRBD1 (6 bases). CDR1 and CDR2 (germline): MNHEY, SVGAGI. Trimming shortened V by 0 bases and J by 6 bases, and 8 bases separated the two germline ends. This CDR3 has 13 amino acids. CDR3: CASSYSGDNGYTF. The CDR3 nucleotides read TGTGCCAGCAGTTACTCAGGGGACAATGGCTACACCTTC.

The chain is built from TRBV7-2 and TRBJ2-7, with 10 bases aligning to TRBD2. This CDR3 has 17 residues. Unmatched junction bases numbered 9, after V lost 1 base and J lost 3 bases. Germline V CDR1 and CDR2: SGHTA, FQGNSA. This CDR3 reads CASSLVASGRFVYEQYF. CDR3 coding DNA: TGTGCCAGCAGCTTAGTGGCTAGCGGGAGATTCGTCTACGAGCAGTACTTC.

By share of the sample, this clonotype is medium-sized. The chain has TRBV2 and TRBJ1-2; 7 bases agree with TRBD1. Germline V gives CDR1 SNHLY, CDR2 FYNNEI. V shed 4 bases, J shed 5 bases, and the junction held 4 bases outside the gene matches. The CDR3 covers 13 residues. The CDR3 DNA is TGTGCCAGCAGTGGTTCGGGACAGTATGGCTACACCTTC. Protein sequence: CASSGSGQYGYTF.

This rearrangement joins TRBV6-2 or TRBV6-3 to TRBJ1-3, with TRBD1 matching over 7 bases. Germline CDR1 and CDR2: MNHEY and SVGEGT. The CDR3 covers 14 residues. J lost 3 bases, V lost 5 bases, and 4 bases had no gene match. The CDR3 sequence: CASSRDSFGNTIYF. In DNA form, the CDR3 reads TGTGCCAGCAGTAGGGACAGCTTTGGAAACACCATATATTTT.